The 20 T cell receptor beta chains below all came from one sample that was sequenced in a study of blood T cell repertoires in COVID-19. Using immunoSEQ multiplex PCR, the repertoire was profiled, and TCRdb retains in-frame clones only, with some absent. Of about 87,000 clones in the sample, around 82% are singletons; the top ten hold 15% to 20%. Sequencing was done on a sample of peripheral blood. Receptors originate from a woman aged 60 to 75 with acute or convalescent COVID-19.

V usage is TRBV7-2 and J usage is TRBJ1-3; 8 nucleotides line up with TRBD1. Germline V gene sequence: CDR1 SGHTA, CDR2 FQGNSA. This CDR3 has 17 residues. With 1 base clipped from V and 4 bases from J, the junction kept 9 bases outside the gene matches. DNA for the CDR3: TGTGCCAGCAGCTTAGGGGGCCAGGGGGCGGCAGGAAACACCATATATTTT. Residues: CASSLGGQGAAGNTIYF.

The CDR3 nucleotides are TGTGCCAGCAGTTACATCTTTGGGCACGGCTACACCTTC. This translates into CASSYIFGHGYTF. This chain joins TRBV6-5 and TRBJ1-2; no clear D gene. Germline CDR1 and CDR2: MNHEY and SVGAGI. The CDR3 extends over 13 amino acids. With 2 bases removed from V and 8 bases from J, the gap between germline ends came to 12 bases.

The V and J genes are TRBV6-2 or TRBV6-3 and TRBJ2-2; TRBD1 agrees at 8 bases. This CDR3 has 16 residues. CDR1 is MNHEY and CDR2 is SVGEGT in the germline V gene. Trimming at V came to 5 bases and at J to 6 bases, leaving 11 bases not matched to a gene. The CDR3: CASSLSRDRTSGELFF. The CDR3 DNA is TGTGCCAGCAGTCTTTCTCGGGACAGGACTTCCGGGGAGCTGTTTTTT.

The rearrangement uses TRBV11-2 and TRBJ1-2; D possibly corresponds to TRBD1 (6 bases). Germline V gene sequence: CDR1 SGHAT, CDR2 FQNNGV. The CDR3 totals 17 residues. Trimming pared 1 base from V and 8 bases from J, leaving 23 bases between. The CDR3 bases are TGTGCCAGCAGCTTAGTGGGGGCCGGGGATGTTCGAAGGGGCTACACCTTC. Protein sequence: CASSLVGAGDVRRGYTF.

The chain employs TRBV11-2 and TRBJ1-2, with 9 nucleotides matching TRBD1. The CDR3 sequence is 16 residues long. Looked up from germline, CDR1 is SGHAT and CDR2 is FQNNGV. Germline trimming cut 4 bases from V and 7 bases from J; bases unmatched to any gene: 13. The CDR3 DNA reads TGTGCCAGCAGCTCATACACAGGGGGCCTTGGTGGTGGCTACACCTTC. As protein: CASSSYTGGLGGGYTF.

The chain has TRBV9 and TRBJ2-5; D is unresolved. Germline V gene data show CDR1 as SGDLS and CDR2 as YYNGEE. With 4 bases removed from V and 5 bases from J, the gap between germline ends came to 15 bases. CDR3 length: 14 amino acids. The CDR3 DNA is TGTGCCAGCAGCCCGGGTGTGACGGGTGAGACCCAGTACTTC. It encodes CASSPGVTGETQYF.

In this sample, this clone is medium-sized (0.01 to 0.1%). The chain is built from TRBV5-4 and TRBJ1-1, with D unclear. There are 15 residues in the CDR3. V dropped 4 bases and J dropped 6 bases, with 19 bases sitting between them. Germline V lookup: CDR1 SGHNT, CDR2 YYREEE (reference sequence). The DNA for the CDR3 is TGTGCCAGCAGCCTAGGCGGATCCAGAAACTCTGAAGCTTTCTTT. Its protein product is CASSLGGSRNSEAFF.

This clone was detected a few times. V and J are TRBV15 and TRBJ1-4; a possible D gene is TRBD1 (5 bases). The CDR3 consists of 14 residues. Germline values: CDR1 LNHNV, CDR2 YYDKDF (reference sequence). Trimming cost V 5 bases and J 7 bases, with 14 bases left between them. CDR3 sequence reads: CATSVRGFGEKLFF. CDR3 nucleotides: TGTGCCACCAGCGTTAGGGGTTTTGGTGAAAAACTGTTTTTT.

This rearrangement joins TRBV7-8 to TRBJ1-4; D is uncertain. V was shortened by 5 bases and J by 3 bases, with 16 bases between the two germline ends. This CDR3 spans 16 amino acids. Germline CDR1 and CDR2: SGHVS and FQNEAQ. CDR3 in DNA: TGTGCCAGCAGCCCGAGGGAGTCATCCGCTAATGAAAAACTGTTTTTT. This sequence encodes CASSPRESSANEKLFF.

This clone was observed once. V and J are TRBV29-1 and TRBJ1-2, with D maybe TRBD1 (5 bases). Germline V lookup: CDR1 SQVTM, CDR2 ANQGSEA. Trimming removed 8 bases at V and 4 bases at J, with 14 bases between. This CDR3 has 12 residues. The CDR3 reads CSSRAGLYGYTF. The CDR3 DNA reads TGCAGCTCCAGGGCAGGCCTCTATGGCTACACCTTC.

The chain links TRBV9 to TRBJ2-5, with 8 bases identical to TRBD2. With V trimmed by 3 bases and J by 4 bases, 2 bases remained unmatched. The CDR3 is made up of 13 amino acids. The germline V gene has CDR1 SGDLS and CDR2 YYNGEE. CDR3 DNA sequence: TGTGCCAGCAGCGAACGGGGGGGAGAGACCCAGTACTTC. This sequence encodes CASSERGGETQYF. Full variable domain (missing parts from reference TRBV9 and TRBJ2-5): DSGVTQTPKHLITATGQRVTLRCSPRSGDLSVYWYQQSLDQGLQFLIQYYNGEERAKGNILERFSAQQFPDLHSELNLSSLELGDSALYFCASSERGGETQYFGPGTRLLVL.

This chain uses TRBV7-8 with TRBJ1-2; 7 bases line up with TRBD1. The germline gives CDR1 SGHVS, CDR2 FQNEAQ. V gave up 2 bases and J gave up 0 bases; unmatched junction bases: 9. The CDR3 extends over 17 amino acids. The CDR3 region is CASSLMRGQTANYGYTF. The CDR3 DNA sequence: TGTGCCAGCAGCTTAATGAGGGGGCAAACGGCTAACTATGGCTACACCTTC.

This chain links TRBV6-5 with TRBJ2-3, with a tentative D call TRBD2 (6 bases). Trimming pared 7 bases from V and 2 bases from J, leaving 16 bases between. There are 15 residues in the CDR3. CDR1 is MNHEY, CDR2 SVGAGI, per germline. CDR3 sequence: CASTGRGVNTDTQYF. The CDR3 DNA is TGTGCCAGCACGGGTCGCGGGGTGAACACAGATACGCAGTATTTT.

V usage is TRBV10-2 and J usage is TRBJ2-7, with 10 bases aligning to TRBD2. Germline loops: CDR1 WSHSY, CDR2 SAAADI. This CDR3 contains 17 residues. J was trimmed by 3 bases and V by 3 bases; bases with no gene match: 11. Here the CDR3 DNA reads TGCGCCAGCAGTGATAACTCCGGGACTAGCGTTCTCTACGAGCAGTACTTC. It yields the protein CASSDNSGTSVLYEQYF.

This chain joins TRBV4-3 and TRBJ1-2, with 9 bases fitting TRBD1. The germline V gene encodes CDR1 LGHNA and CDR2 YSLEER. The CDR3 loop spans 15 amino acids. J was trimmed by 5 bases and V by 1 base; bases with no gene match: 5. This chain's CDR3 is CASSQVTGGQYGYTF. CDR3 DNA: TGCGCCAGCAGCCAAGTTACAGGGGGCCAATATGGCTACACCTTC.

This chain connects TRBV7-2 to TRBJ2-4, with D perhaps TRBD2 (6 bases). V was clipped by 3 bases and J by 0 bases, with 15 bases between them. The CDR3 spans 17 residues. Germline V CDR1 and CDR2: SGHTA, FQGNSA. CDR3 DNA: TGTGCCAGCAGCTTTGGTAGCGGCCGAGGAGCCAAAAACATTCAGTACTTC. Translation gives CASSFGSGRGAKNIQYF.

The V call is TRBV6-5, the J call TRBJ1-2; TRBD1 is a possible D gene (6 bases). Germline V gives CDR1 MNHEY, CDR2 SVGAGI. V was shortened by 6 bases and J by 4 bases, with 12 bases between the two germline ends. This CDR3 is 13 amino acids long. In DNA, the CDR3 is TGTGCCAGCAGCCGAGAGACAGGCTATGGCTACACCTTC. Its protein product is CASSRETGYGYTF.

The J gene is TRBJ1-1, the V gene TRBV12-3 or TRBV12-4, with 7 bases that match TRBD1. The CDR3 contains 12 residues. V shed 1 base and J 8 bases; nucleotides not matched to a gene: 1. The DNA of the CDR3 is TGTGCCAGCAGTTTAGTACAGGGGGAAGCTTTCTTT. The encoded protein is CASSLVQGEAFF.

The chain uses TRBV6-2 or TRBV6-3 and TRBJ2-6, with TRBD2 identical over 14 bases. The CDR3 is made up of 19 amino acids. V shed 6 bases, J shed 2 bases, and the junction held 9 bases outside the gene matches. Looked up from germline, CDR1 is MNHEY and CDR2 is SVGEGT. The DNA for the CDR3 is TGTGCCAGCAGCCCAACACCGGGACTAGCGGGGGCTGGGGCCAACGTCCTGACTTTC. Translation: CASSPTPGLAGAGANVLTF.

The J gene is TRBJ2-5, the V gene TRBV30, with TRBD2 matching 11 bases. The CDR3 runs 14 residues. Germline values: CDR1 GTSNPN, CDR2 SVGIG (reference sequence). The junction had 2 bases not matched to a gene; V was cut back by 3 bases and J by 2 bases. CDR3 loop: CAWRIAGGQETQYF. For the CDR3, the DNA is TGTGCCTGGAGAATAGCGGGGGGGCAAGAGACCCAGTACTTC.